This T cell receptor (beta chain) was identified during a study of T cells in women clearing cervical HPV infection. Looking at the study overall: Case blood drawn at lesion detection; control blood after infection cleared.

Data came from immunoSEQ multiplex PCR; TCRdb stores just in-frame clones and leaves some out. The sample's table shows roughly 22,000 clones. Each participant carried one incident cervical HPV16 infection only. A note on this clone: Its matching antigen is unknown.

Study observations and caveats: Associations may precede or follow infection; HPV-specific or memory T cells were not isolated.

This clonotype was obtained from a woman aged 18 to 75 with a cervical HPV16 infection that either progressed to CIN3+ or cleared (not recorded which). The specimen sequenced was blood buffy coat.

The CDR3 DNA, read in part, is TGTGCCAGTAGTATATCCCAGGGAGATACC. Translation gives CASSISQGDT. The whole CDR3 protein reads CASSISQGDTYTF. The chain uses TRBV19 and TRBJ1-2; tentatively, D is TRBD1 (5 bases). The CDR3 end is not reached by the read, which stops 3 residues before it; the germline J gene fills it in. Germline CDR1 is LNHDA and CDR2 is SQIVND (reference sequence). CDR3 length equals 13 residues. Together with reference TRBV19 and TRBJ1-2, the CDR3 gives the full variable domain: DGGITQSPKYLFRKEGQNVTLSCEQNLNHDAMYWYRQDPGQGLRLIYYSQIVNDFQKGDIAEGYSVSREKKESFPLTVTSAQKNPTAFYLCASSISQGDTYTFGSGTRLTVV.